This TCR beta chain is from a study of blood T cell repertoires in COVID-19. The ends were cut back, 4 bases at V and 5 bases at J, with 12 bases in the middle. CDR1 WSHSY and CDR2 SAAADI come from the germline V gene. The CDR3 runs 14 residues. Repertoires were generated with immunoSEQ multiplex PCR, while TCRdb's copy carries only in-frame clones and drops some. The repertoire holds 200,000 to 250,000 clones, 70% to 90% seen once, with just under 6.5% in the top ten. V gene TRBV10-2 combines with J gene TRBJ1-5; D possibly corresponds to TRBD1 (5 bases). The receptor was isolated from a woman in her thirties with COVID-19, enrolled during active disease. Sequencing used peripheral blood. CDR3 sequence reads: CASSVLGGDQPQHF. The CDR3 nucleotides are TGCGCCAGCAGTGTTTTGGGGGGTGATCAGCCCCAGCATTTT.